This T cell receptor (beta chain) is from a study of T-cell reconstitution after alpha-beta-depleted transplantation in children (dated by TCRdb to about 2016). About the study as a whole: T-cell immune reconstitution after TCRalphabeta/CD19-depleted allogeneic hematopoietic cell transplantation in children was quantitatively tracked in the study by means of TCR repertoire profiling.

Notes on this clonotype: Its binding antigen is unknown. Since no conserved phenylalanine or tryptophan closes the CDR3, a read error is the likely cause.

To prepare the library, PCR was applied. These reads were obtained on an Illumina HiSeq 2500. TCR libraries were prepared with molecular barcoding, using unique molecular identifiers to normalize TCRbeta repertoire quantification. Using fastp trimming at Q25 and MiXCR clonotype assembly, TCRdb reanalyzed the public sequencing data and kept in-frame beta chains. One record per CDR3 amino acid sequence lists the most common genes and DNA. Present in this sample are more than 550,000 distinct CDR3 sequences, roughly a tenth of which were seen just once. Roughly 4% of the sample lies in the top ten. The germline V gene encodes CDR1 LGHNA and CDR2 YNFKEQ. Termini included, the CDR3 measures 16 amino acids. CDR3 DNA only is kept here, 48 bases in frame from base 1. V lost 0 bases and J lost 6 bases; the stretch between them is 17 bases long.

The source of this sequence is a human donor who donated a stem cell graft to a child with acute myeloid leukemia. The specimen was PBMCs from the stem cell graft donor, collected from the stem cell graft. This chain joins TRBV4-2 to TRBJ1-1; too little of a D gene remains to name it. The CDR3 here reads CASSQEGRRLGAEAFL. The DNA is TGTGCCAGCAGCCAAGAAGGAAGACGGCTAGGCGCTGAAGCTTTCCTT.